This TCR beta chain was retrieved from a study of type 1 regulatory T cells. About the study: T-allo10 is a Tr1-enriched, alloantigen-specific CD4 T cell product made in vitro.

The V segment lost 5 bases and the J segment 3 bases; nucleotides outside the gene matches: 16. The CDR3 covers 19 residues. MiXCR was run by TCRdb on the reads, yielding one entry per CDR3 protein. Seen here are 90,000 to 100,000 distinct CDR3 sequences, about 28% observed once, and the top ten hold roughly 2.2%. The sequenced sample consisted of CD4+ T cells, either the whole sample or a sorted fraction (not recorded which). The sequence derives from a human donor in good health. The gene calls are TRBV12-3 or TRBV12-4 and TRBJ2-1, with 10 bases matching TRBD2. CDR3 nucleotide sequence: TGTGCCAGCAGTGGCACGGGACAGACTAGCGGGCCCTACTACAATGAGCAGTTCTTC. It codes for CASSGTGQTSGPYYNEQFF.